The present T cell receptor beta chain was sequenced within a study of blood T cell repertoires in COVID-19. Study-level background: From T cells, B-cell-depleted T cells, or PBMCs came the material, which was cDNA or gDNA.

As processed by the authors: Quantification of nucleated cells was approximated via reference gene primer amplification. The repertoire was sequenced with immunoSEQ multiplex PCR; TCRdb's copy has only in-frame clones and lacks some. The DNA gave D and trimming, while V, J and clone size come from that table. The profile shows about 400,000 clones, 80% to 90% of them singletons. J was trimmed by 0 bases and V by 5 bases; bases with no gene match: 9. The CDR3 sequence is 17 residues long. The germline V gene encodes CDR1 MRHNA and CDR2 SNTAGT. Those enrolled in Seattle joined during active infection and were followed longitudinally afterward. A few counts support this clone.

The gene calls are TRBV6-4 and TRBJ2-3; 9 nucleotides align to TRBD2. Input material: peripheral blood. The source is a woman aged 60-75 years with COVID-19, enrolled during active disease. Written as DNA, the CDR3 is TGTGCCAGCAGTCCACAAGCAGCGGGGGGAAGCACAGATACGCAGTATTTT. It yields the protein CASSPQAAGGSTDTQYF.